This paragraph reports one T cell receptor beta chain. Its antigen is not known. The PCR had 60 Vbeta and 13 Jbeta primers. Using immunoSEQ multiplex PCR, the repertoire was profiled, and TCRdb retains in-frame clones only, with some absent. In the table there are under 85,000 clones, roughly four fifths of which are singletons. This entry belongs to a study of cytomegalovirus exposure and HLA in healthy donors. Broader study findings: The authors reported that TCR beta sequences could predict HLA-A and HLA-B alleles. These predictions were accurate for most subjects in the first cohort. In vitro, a few CMV-associated chains proved specific for CMV antigens.

The receptor comes from a woman between 25 and 40 years old in good health and CMV-seropositive. Sequencing was carried out using PBMCs.

In DNA form, the CDR3 reads TGCGCCAGCAGCATGCAACTAGGCGGGGCAAACAATGAGCAGTTCTTC. Translation: CASSMQLGGANNEQFF. This chain connects TRBV4-1 to TRBJ2-1, with a possible D match to TRBD2 (6 bases). V was shortened by 5 bases and J by 5 bases, with 19 bases between the two germline ends. Germline V gene sequence: CDR1 MGHRA, CDR2 YSYEKL. The CDR3 sequence is 16 residues long.